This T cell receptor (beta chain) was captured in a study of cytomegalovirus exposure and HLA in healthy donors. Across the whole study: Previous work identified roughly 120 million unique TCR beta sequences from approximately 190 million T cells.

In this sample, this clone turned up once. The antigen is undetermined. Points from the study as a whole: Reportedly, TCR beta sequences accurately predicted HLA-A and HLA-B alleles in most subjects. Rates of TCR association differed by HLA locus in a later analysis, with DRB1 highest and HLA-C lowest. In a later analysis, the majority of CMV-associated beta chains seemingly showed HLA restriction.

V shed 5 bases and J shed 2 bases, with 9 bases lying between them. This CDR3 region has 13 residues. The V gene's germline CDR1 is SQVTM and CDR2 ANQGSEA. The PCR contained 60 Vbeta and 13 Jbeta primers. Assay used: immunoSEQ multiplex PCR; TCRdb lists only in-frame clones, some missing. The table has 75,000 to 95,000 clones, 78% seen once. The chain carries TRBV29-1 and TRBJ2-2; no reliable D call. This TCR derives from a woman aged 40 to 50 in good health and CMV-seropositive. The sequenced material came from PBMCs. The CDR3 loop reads CSVNIVNTGELFF. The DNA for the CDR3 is TGCAGCGTTAATATAGTAAACACCGGGGAGCTGTTTTTT.